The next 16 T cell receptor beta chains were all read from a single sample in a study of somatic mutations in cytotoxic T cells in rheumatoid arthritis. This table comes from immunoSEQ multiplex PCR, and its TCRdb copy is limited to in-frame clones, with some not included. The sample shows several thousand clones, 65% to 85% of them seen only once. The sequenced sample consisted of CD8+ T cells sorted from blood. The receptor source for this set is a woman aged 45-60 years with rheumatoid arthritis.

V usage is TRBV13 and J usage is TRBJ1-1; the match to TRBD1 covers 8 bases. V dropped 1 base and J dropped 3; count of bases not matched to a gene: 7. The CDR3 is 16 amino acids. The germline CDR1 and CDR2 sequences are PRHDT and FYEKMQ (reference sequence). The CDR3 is CASSLVQGEKDTEAFF. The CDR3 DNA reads TGTGCCAGCAGCTTAGTACAGGGGGAAAAGGACACTGAAGCTTTCTTT.

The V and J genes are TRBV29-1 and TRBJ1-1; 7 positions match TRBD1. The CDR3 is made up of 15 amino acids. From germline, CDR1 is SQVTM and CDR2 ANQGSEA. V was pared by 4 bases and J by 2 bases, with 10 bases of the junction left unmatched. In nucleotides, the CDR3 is TGCAGCGTTGCCGGAGGGACAGTCTTCAACACTGAAGCTTTCTTT. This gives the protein CSVAGGTVFNTEAFF. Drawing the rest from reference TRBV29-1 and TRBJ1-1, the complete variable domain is SAVISQKPSRDICQRGTSLTIQCQVDSQVTMMFWYRQQPGQSLTLIATANQGSEATYESGFVIDKFPISRPNLTFSTLTVSNMSPEDSSIYLCSVAGGTVFNTEAFFGQGTRLTVV.

The CDR3 DNA is TGTGCCAGCAGCTCGCATCCGGGACTAGCGGAAACCGGGGAGCTGTTTTTT. This gives the protein CASSSHPGLAETGELFF. This rearrangement joins TRBV9 to TRBJ2-2, with 11 bases identical to TRBD2. The J segment lost 5 bases and the V segment lost 4 bases, leaving 10 bases of the junction unmatched. Germline V lookup: CDR1 SGDLS, CDR2 YYNGEE. The CDR3 sequence is 17 residues long. Full variable domain (rest looked up from reference TRBV9 and TRBJ2-2): DSGVTQTPKHLITATGQRVTLRCSPRSGDLSVYWYQQSLDQGLQFLIQYYNGEERAKGNILERFSAQQFPDLHSELNLSSLELGDSALYFCASSSHPGLAETGELFFGEGSRLTVL.

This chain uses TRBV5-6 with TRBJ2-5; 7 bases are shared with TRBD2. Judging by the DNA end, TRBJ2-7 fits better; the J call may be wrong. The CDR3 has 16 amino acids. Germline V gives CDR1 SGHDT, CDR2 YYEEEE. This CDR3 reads CASSSTGLAGPYEQYF. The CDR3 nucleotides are TGTGCCAGCAGTTCGACGGGGTTAGCGGGCCCCTACGAGCAGTACTTC.

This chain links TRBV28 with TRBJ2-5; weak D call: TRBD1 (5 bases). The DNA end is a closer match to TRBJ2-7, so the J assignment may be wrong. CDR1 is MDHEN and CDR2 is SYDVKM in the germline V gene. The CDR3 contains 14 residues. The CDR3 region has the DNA TGTGCCAGCAGTTTCGGTCAGGGCGGCACCGAGCAGTACTTC. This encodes CASSFGQGGTEQYF.

The CDR3 sequence is CSVEEKIAGMGYGYTF. The CDR3 DNA is TGCAGCGTTGAAGAGAAGATTGCAGGGATGGGCTATGGCTACACCTTC. The chain combines TRBV29-1 with TRBJ1-2; D is perhaps TRBD1 (5 bases). Trimming cost V 0 bases and J 4 bases, with 18 bases left between them. This CDR3 comprises 16 residues. The germline V gene has CDR1 SQVTM and CDR2 ANQGSEA.

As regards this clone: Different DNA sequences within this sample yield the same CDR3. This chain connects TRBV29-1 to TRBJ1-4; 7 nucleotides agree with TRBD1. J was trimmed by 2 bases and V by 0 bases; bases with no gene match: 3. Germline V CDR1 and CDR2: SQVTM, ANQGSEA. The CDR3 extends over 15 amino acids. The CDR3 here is CSVEDPDRTNEKLFF. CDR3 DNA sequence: TGCAGCGTTGAAGATCCGGACAGGACTAATGAAAAACTGTTTTTT.

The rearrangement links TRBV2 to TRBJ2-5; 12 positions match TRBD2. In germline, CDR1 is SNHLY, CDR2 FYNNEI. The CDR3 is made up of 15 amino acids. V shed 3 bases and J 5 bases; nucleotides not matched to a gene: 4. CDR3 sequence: CASSDVLAGGETQYF. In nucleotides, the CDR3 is TGTGCCAGCAGTGACGTTCTAGCGGGAGGGGAGACCCAGTACTTC.

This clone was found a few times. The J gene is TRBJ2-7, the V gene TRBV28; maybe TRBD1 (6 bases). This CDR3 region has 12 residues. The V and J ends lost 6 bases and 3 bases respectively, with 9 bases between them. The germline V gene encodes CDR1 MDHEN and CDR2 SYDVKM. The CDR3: CASSQGYYEQYF. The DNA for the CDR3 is TGTGCCAGCAGCCAGGGGTACTACGAGCAGTACTTC.

DNA for the CDR3: TGTGCTAGTGGTTTGGGAGGGCTGGACAGCTATAGCACAGATACGCAGTATTTT. This sequence encodes CASGLGGLDSYSTDTQYF. V and J are TRBV12-5 and TRBJ2-3, with D maybe TRBD1 (6 bases). The germline V and J ends were trimmed by 1 base and 0 bases, with 17 bases remaining between them. The CDR3 consists of 18 residues. Germline lookup yields CDR1 LGHNT and CDR2 FRNRAP.

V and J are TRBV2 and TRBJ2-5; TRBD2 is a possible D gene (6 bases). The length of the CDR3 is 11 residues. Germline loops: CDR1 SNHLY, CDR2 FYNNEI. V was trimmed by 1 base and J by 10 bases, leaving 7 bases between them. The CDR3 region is CASSEGGDQYF. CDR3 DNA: TGTGCCAGCAGTGAAGGGGGGGACCAGTACTTC.

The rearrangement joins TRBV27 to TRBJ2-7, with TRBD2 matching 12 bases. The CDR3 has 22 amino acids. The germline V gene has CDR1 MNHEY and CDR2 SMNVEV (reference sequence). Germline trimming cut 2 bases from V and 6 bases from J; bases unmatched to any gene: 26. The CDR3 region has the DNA TGTGCCAGCAGTTTAACCACCCCCGGGGCCACGGGCCTAGCGGGAGGGCTTGGCGAGCAGTACTTC. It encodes CASSLTTPGATGLAGGLGEQYF.

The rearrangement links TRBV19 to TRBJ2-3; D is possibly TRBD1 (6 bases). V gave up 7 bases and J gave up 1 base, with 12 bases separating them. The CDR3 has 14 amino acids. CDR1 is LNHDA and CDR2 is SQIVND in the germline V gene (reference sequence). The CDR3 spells CASKSWTGTDTQYF. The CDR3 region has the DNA TGTGCCAGTAAAAGCTGGACAGGCACAGATACGCAGTATTTT.

The CDR3 region is CASSLTGTSGTGNEQFF. CDR3 nucleotide sequence: TGTGCCAGCAGCTTAACGGGGACTAGCGGGACAGGAAATGAGCAGTTCTTC. This chain links TRBV11-2 with TRBJ2-1; 13 nucleotides line up with TRBD2. Looked up from germline, CDR1 is SGHAT and CDR2 is FQNNGV. The J segment lost 7 bases and the V segment lost 2 bases, leaving 8 bases of the junction unmatched. The CDR3 consists of 17 residues. The complete variable domain, with remaining parts taken from reference TRBV11-2 and TRBJ2-1, reads EAGVAQSPRYKIIEKRQSVAFWCNPISGHATLYWYQQILGQGPKLLIQFQNNGVVDDSQLPKDRFSAERLKGVDSTLKIQPAKLEDSAVYLCASSLTGTSGTGNEQFFGPGTRLTVL.

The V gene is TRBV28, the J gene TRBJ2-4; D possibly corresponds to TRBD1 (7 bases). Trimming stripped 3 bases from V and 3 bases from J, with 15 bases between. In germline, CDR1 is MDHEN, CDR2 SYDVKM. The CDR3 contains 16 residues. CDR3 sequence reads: CASSFGGGGGKNIQYF. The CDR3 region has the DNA TGTGCCAGCAGTTTTGGAGGGGGCGGCGGCAAAAACATTCAGTACTTC.

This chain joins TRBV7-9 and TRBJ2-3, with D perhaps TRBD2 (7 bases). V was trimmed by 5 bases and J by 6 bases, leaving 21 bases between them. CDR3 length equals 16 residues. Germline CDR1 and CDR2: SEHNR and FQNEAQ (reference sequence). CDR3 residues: CASSPGGAAGNDTQYF. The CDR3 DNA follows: TGTGCCAGCAGCCCTGGGGGGGCGGCGGGCAATGATACGCAGTATTTT.